This TCR beta chain was retrieved from a study of blood T cell repertoires in COVID-19 (TCRdb year 2020). In the study overall: The collaborator samples originated in the United States, Italy and Spain and spanned the acute and convalescent phases of COVID-19. The prospective study material was composed of cDNA or gDNA derived from T cells, B-cell-depleted T cells, or PBMCs. Deeply sampled blood TCRbeta repertoires from subjects exposed to, actively infected with, or recovered from COVID-19 were included in the dataset. The repertoires were released in a freely available public database meant as a resource for research on the immune response to SARS-CoV-2. Samples came from the ongoing ImmuneRACE study (first 160 participants) plus 1,254 subjects from 6 global collaborators. Nearly every sample came with metadata listing a de-identified subject ID, COVID-19 status, age in years and sex. HLA class I and class II types, where available, came from metadata supplied by the sample provider rather than from assay-based typing.

The paper's findings and limits, for the study overall: How much clinical and demographic metadata was included differed by source and by participant, and the metadata was provided uncurated.

Regarding this clone: The antigen it binds to is not known. No much larger clone exists at a distance of one base, and base qualities are not known.

TCRbeta CDR3 regions were amplified from genomic DNA by means of the immunoSEQ Assay, a bias-controlled multiplex PCR. Turning to the authors' computational methods: The number of nucleated cells in each sample was estimated by amplification of reference gene primers within the assay. To quantify the absolute abundance of each unique TCRbeta CDR3 rearrangement, sequence reads were collapsed and filtered. For each sample, productive Simpson clonality was calculated by taking the square root of Simpson's diversity index across productive rearrangements. In its TCRdb copy, this immuneACCESS table keeps in-frame sequences only and misses some clones. Where compared with another copy, unresolved V genes explain less than half of these, and the others have no known cause. That table furnishes V, J and clone size, whereas the DNA furnished D and trimming. The sample table records about 360,000 clones; around nine tenths of these occur just once. The ten biggest clones cover around 7.5% of the sample.

The CDR3 goes from the cysteine to the phenylalanine over 15 residues. The CDR3 DNA has 45 bases and is translated from base 1. V was cut back by 6 bases and J by 0 bases, leaving a gap of 15 bases between them. The germline V gene specifies ENHRY as CDR1 and SYGVKD as CDR2. One collaborating source in Seattle enrolled patients during active infection and followed them longitudinally through the course of disease. Collaborating institutions collected whole blood in K2EDTA tubes following their own protocols. Collaborator samples were shipped for TCRbeta analysis as frozen whole blood, isolated PBMCs, or DNA extracted from either sample type.

The TCR was taken from a woman aged 60-75 years with COVID-19, enrolled during active disease. The sample comprised peripheral blood. This chain joins TRBV10-3 to TRBJ2-7; TRBD1 is possibly the D segment (5 matching bases). At the DNA level, the sequence is TGTGCCATCAGCCGCGACAGCTCGAGCTCCTACGAGCAGTACTTC. The translation is CAISRDSSSSYEQYF.